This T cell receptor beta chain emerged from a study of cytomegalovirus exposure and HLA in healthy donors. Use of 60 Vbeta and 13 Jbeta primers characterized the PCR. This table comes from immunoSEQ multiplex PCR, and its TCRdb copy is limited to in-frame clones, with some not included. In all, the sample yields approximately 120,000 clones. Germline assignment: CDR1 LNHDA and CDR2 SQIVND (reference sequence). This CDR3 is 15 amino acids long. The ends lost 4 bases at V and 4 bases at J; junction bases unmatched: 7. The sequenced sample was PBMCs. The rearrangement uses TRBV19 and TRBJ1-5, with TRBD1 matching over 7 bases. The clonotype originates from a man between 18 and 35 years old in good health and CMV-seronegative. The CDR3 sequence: CASSKDRVRNQPQHF. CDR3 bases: TGTGCCAGTAGTAAAGACAGGGTGCGTAATCAGCCCCAGCATTTT.